This passage covers 5 T cell receptor beta chains from one sample sequenced in a study of blood T cells in healthy people across ages. Combining a sample-barcoded 5' primer with a J-beta primer mix, a second PCR ran for roughly 6 to 12 cycles. From the 5' RACE reads, TCRdb called clonotypes with MiXCR, one entry per CDR3 protein. The data contain roughly 1,100,000 distinct CDR3 sequences, approximately 25% of them singletons. This sample also belongs to another study, concerning T cells of mothers and their children.

The sequencing sample was made of blood. The receptors shown here come from a girl aged 2 to 10 in good health.

A few counts support this clonotype. The chain carries TRBV9 and TRBJ1-5; the D is unclear. Per the germline V gene, CDR1 is SGDLS and CDR2 is YYNGEE. V was trimmed by 0 bases and J by 0 bases, leaving 7 bases between them. This CDR3 comprises 15 residues. CDR3 sequence (DNA): TGTGCCAGCAGCGTAGGGGAGTTTAGCAATCAGCCCCAGCATTTT. Translated: CASSVGEFSNQPQHF.

This clonotype was observed a handful of times. The chain uses TRBV27 and TRBJ1-2, with D hard to call. CDR3 length: 13 amino acids. V was pared by 6 bases and J by 6 bases, with 14 bases between. Per germline, CDR1 MNHEY and CDR2 SMNVEV (reference sequence). CDR3 bases: TGTGCCAGCAGCTTCTGGACGGGAGATGGCTACACCTTC. Amino acids: CASSFWTGDGYTF.

This clonotype was found once. The junction departs from germline at one end; a sequencing error may be responsible. This chain links TRBV7-9 with TRBJ1-4; D might be TRBD1 (5 bases). CDR1 and CDR2 (germline): SEHNR, FQNEAQ (reference sequence). The CDR3 extends over 14 amino acids. The CDR3 loop reads CASILAGTNGKLFF. In nucleotides, the CDR3 is TGTGCCAGCATCTTAGCGGGGACTAATGGAAAACTGTTTTTT.

The V call is TRBV10-3, the J call TRBJ2-2; D unresolved. Germline assignment: CDR1 ENHRY and CDR2 SYGVKD. The ends were cut back, 3 bases at V and 2 bases at J, with 13 bases in the middle. The CDR3 spans 16 residues. The CDR3, as DNA: TGTGCCATCAGTGAAACGAGTCTCTTAAACACCGGGGAGCTGTTTTTT. Its translation is CAISETSLLNTGELFF.

The CDR3 reads CSATDYDRTYEQYF. Here the CDR3 DNA reads TGCAGTGCGACAGACTACGACAGGACCTACGAGCAGTACTTC. The gene calls are TRBV20-1 and TRBJ2-5; TRBD1 might be the D (6 bases). The J call may be incorrect, as the DNA end agrees better with TRBJ2-7. This CDR3 has 14 residues. CDR1 DFQATT and CDR2 SNEGSKA come from the germline V gene (reference sequence).